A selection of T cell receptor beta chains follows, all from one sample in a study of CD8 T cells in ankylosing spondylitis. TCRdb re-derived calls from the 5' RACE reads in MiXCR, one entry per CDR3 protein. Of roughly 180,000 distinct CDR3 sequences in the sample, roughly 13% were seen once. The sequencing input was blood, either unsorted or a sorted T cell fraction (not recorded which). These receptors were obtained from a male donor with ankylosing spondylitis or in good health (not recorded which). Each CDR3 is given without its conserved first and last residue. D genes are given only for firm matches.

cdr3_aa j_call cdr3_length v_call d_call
ASRAVTTTDTQY TRBJ2-3 12 TRBV5-1 .
SVEEGAYNEQF TRBJ2-1 11 TRBV29-1 .
ASSGLMDTQY TRBJ2-3 10 TRBV2 .
ASSFPSAAF TRBJ1-1 9 TRBV12-3/TRBV12-4 .
SAPDRMNYEQY TRBJ2-7 11 TRBV20-1 TRBD1
ASSQDLTYEQY TRBJ2-7 11 TRBV3-1 .
ASSQDYRAPYGYT TRBJ1-2 13 TRBV4-1 .
ASSQKGGTSGGDEQF TRBJ2-1 15 TRBV4-2 TRBD2
ASSVERGLVYYNEQF TRBJ2-1 15 TRBV9 .
ASSPGINQPQH TRBJ1-5 11 TRBV27 .
SASRVGNEQF TRBJ2-1 10 TRBV20-1 .
ASSFSRALNTEAF TRBJ1-1 13 TRBV7-8 .
SVGEFRISNTEAF TRBJ1-1 13 TRBV29-1 .
ASSLSVEGRETQY TRBJ2-3 13 TRBV7-9 .
ASSPSFASYNEQF TRBJ2-1 13 TRBV19 .
ASSLEGSQEAF TRBJ1-1 11 TRBV7-9 .
ASSFSGTSNTEAF TRBJ1-1 13 TRBV7-2 .
ASSLFPTLTGELF TRBJ2-2 13 TRBV7-6 .
APKAGVGKNIQY TRBJ2-4 12 TRBV27 TRBD2
ASSRVFSDQPQH TRBJ1-5 12 TRBV3-1 .
ASSSTIVQGDYGYT TRBJ1-2 14 TRBV12-3/TRBV12-4 .
ASSLRAGTDTQY TRBJ2-3 12 TRBV4-1 .
AWSVIPYNEQF TRBJ2-1 11 TRBV30 .